This T cell receptor beta chain was captured by sequencing in a study of post-analysis software for immune sequencing data (dated by TCRdb to 2014 to 2015). With respect to the entire study: Disease courses on record covered relapsing-remitting, secondary progressive and progressive-relapsing multiple sclerosis, though some patients had no subtype annotation. A subset of samples was prepared in parallel using single-end sample barcoding, then pooled and co-amplified after Illumina adapter ligation. The patient repertoires were compared against 11 previously published healthy control repertoires obtained from donors aged about 6 to 28 years.

Beyond this particular receptor, the publication reports: Patients showed significantly higher frequencies than controls for roughly five TRBV segments, among them TRBV5-6, TRBV5-1 and TRBV20-1. The multiple sclerosis patient group was slightly younger than the control group. Compared with controls, multiple sclerosis patients had significantly lower normalized Chao1 diversity, a finding suggesting substantial peripheral T-cell clonal expansion. Direct clustering with F measure revealed strong co-clustering of samples prepared in the same batch, which led to a batch-effect correction.

Cut back by 8 bases and 4 bases, the V and J ends lie 10 bases apart. As encoded in the germline V gene, CDR1 is SNHLY while CDR2 is FYNNEI. The CDR3 numbers 12 residues from cysteine through phenylalanine. Only the CDR3 part of the read is kept: 36 bases, read in frame from the first base. On this clonotype itself: Its cognate antigen has yet to be identified. It has no much larger one-base neighbor in the sample; base qualities were not kept.

To demonstrate the VDJtools post-analysis software, the study profiled TCR beta repertoires from the peripheral blood of 13 young patients with multiple sclerosis. The multiple sclerosis patients were children and adolescents between roughly 6 and 16 years of age. Library preparation employed PCR. The run used an Illumina HiSeq 2500. To reduce PCR and sequencing biases, unique molecular identifiers were incorporated into the TCR beta cDNA libraries. About 500,000 cDNA molecules were obtained per 1 to 10 million input T cells, so each molecule approximated one T cell. The patient libraries were prepared and sequenced using the same protocol as the earlier healthy control dataset. Within a given batch, samples were prepared together, multiplexed and sequenced on the same HiSeq lane. The paper's processing steps were these. Raw barcoded reads were processed with MIGEC, discarding single-read molecular identifier groups before consensus assembly and CDR3 extraction. Clonotype tables were post-analysed with VDJtools, and diversity was normalized by down-sampling all datasets to the smallest sample size. In repertoire overlap clustering, CDR3 amino acid sequences, but not nucleotide sequences, were matched to correct batch-related cross-sample contamination. Through fastp at Q25 and MiXCR, TCRdb rebuilt clones from the public reads, retaining in-frame beta chains. Under each unique CDR3 protein, matching rows form one entry showing the most common genes and DNA. It is TCRdb's table, rather than the study itself, that gives the V and J calls and clone size. In this sample the table shows fewer than 850,000 distinct CDR3 sequences, roughly 27% of which occur a single time. The ten top clones hold roughly 0.53% of the sample.

The chain is made from TRBV2 and TRBJ2-3; no D gene is confidently identified. The sequence was obtained from a girl aged 10-17 years with multiple sclerosis. Material for sequencing was blood. The bases read TGTGCCAGCGTTACGGTATCAGATACGCAGTATTTT. This is translated as CASVTVSDTQYF. Here the CDR3 is joined to the reference TRBV2 and TRBJ2-3 genes, and the full variable domain is: EPEVTQTPSHQVTQMGQEVILRCVPISNHLYFYWYRQILGQKVEFLVSFYNNEISEKSEIFDDQFSVERPDGSNFTLKIRSTKLEDSAMYFCASVTVSDTQYFGPGTRLTVL.